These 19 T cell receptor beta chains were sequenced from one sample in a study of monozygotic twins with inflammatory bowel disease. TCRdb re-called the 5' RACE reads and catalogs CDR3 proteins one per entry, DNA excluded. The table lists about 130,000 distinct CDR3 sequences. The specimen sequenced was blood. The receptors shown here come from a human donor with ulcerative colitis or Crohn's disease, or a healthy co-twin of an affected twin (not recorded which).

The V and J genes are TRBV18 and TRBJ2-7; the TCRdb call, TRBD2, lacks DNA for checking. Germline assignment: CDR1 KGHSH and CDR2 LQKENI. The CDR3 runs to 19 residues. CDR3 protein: CASSPLFGTSGTQPYEQYF. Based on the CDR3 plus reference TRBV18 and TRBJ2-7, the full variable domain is NAGVMQNPRHLVRRRGQEARLRCSPMKGHSHVYWYRQLPEEGLKFMVYLQKENIIDESGMPKERFSAEFPKEGPSILRIQQVVRGDSAAYFCASSPLFGTSGTQPYEQYFGPGTRLTVT.

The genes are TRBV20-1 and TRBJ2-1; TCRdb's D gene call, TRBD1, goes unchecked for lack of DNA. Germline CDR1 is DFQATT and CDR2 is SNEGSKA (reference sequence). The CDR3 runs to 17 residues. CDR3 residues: CSARDFLPGSSYNEQFF.

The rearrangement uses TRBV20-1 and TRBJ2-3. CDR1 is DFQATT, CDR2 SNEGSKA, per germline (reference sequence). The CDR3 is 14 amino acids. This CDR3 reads CSARDGVGTDTQYF.

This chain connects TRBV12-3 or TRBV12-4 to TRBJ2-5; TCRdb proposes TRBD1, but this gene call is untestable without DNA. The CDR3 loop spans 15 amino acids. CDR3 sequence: CASSPREGAVETQYF.

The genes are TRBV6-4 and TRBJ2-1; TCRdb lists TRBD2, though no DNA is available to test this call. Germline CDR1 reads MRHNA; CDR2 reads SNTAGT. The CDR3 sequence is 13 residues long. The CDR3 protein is CASSELVGNEQFF.

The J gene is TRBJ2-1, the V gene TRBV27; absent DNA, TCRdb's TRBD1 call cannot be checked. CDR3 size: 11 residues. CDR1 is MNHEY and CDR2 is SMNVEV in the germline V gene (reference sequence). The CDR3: CASSSGQKKFF.

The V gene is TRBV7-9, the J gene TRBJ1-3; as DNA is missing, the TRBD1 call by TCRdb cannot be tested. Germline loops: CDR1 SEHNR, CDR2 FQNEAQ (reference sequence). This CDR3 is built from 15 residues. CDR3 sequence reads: CASSLDRGDGNTIYF.

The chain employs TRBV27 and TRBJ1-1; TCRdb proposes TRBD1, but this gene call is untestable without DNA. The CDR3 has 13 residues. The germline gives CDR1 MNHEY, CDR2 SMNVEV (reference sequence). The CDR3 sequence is CASARAMNTEAFF.

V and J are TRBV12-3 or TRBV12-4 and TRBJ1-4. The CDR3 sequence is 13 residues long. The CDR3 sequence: CASSFEGGEKLFF.

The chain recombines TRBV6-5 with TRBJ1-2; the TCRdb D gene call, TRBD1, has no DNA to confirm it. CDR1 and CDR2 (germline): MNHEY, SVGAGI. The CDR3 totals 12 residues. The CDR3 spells CASSRDIGGYTF.

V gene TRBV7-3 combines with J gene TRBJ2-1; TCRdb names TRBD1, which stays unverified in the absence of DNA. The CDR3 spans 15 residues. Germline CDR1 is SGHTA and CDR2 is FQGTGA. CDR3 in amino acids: CASSLDRGKRNEQFF. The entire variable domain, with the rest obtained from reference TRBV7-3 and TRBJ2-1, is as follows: GAGVSQTPSNKVTEKGKYVELRCDPISGHTALYWYRQSLGQGPEFLIYFQGTGAADDSGLPNDRFFAVRPEGSVSTLKIQRTERGDSAVYLCASSLDRGKRNEQFFGPGTRLTVL.

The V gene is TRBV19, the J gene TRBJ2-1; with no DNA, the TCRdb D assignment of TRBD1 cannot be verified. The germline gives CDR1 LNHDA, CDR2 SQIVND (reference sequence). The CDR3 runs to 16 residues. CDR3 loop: CASSIVGQGRGNEQFF.

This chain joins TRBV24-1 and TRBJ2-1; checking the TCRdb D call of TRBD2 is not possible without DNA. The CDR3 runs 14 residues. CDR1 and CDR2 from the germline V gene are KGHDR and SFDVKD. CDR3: CATSDRDWYNEQFF.

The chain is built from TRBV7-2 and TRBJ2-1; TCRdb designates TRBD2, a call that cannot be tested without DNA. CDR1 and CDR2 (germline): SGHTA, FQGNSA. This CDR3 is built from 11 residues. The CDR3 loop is CASSPSYEQFF.

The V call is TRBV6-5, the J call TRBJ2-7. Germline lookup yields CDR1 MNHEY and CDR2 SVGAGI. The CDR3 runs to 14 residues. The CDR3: CASSSDFRPYEQYF.

This CDR3 is CASSNDQGVNEAFF. The rearrangement uses TRBV19 and TRBJ1-1; TCRdb reports TRBD1, a call that lacks DNA to check it against. The CDR3 extends over 14 amino acids. The germline V gene encodes CDR1 LNHDA and CDR2 SQIVND (reference sequence).

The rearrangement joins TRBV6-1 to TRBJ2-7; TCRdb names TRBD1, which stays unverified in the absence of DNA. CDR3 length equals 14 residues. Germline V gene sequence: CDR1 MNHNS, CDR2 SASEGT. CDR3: CASRGTGGSYEQYF.

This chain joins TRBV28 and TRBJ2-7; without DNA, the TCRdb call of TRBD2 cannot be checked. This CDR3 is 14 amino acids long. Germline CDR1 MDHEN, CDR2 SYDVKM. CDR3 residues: CASITGGRRYEQYF.

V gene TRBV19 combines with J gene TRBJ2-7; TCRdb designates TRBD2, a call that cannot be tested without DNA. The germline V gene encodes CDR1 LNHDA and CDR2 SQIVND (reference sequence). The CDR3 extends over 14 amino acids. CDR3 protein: CASSGTGQAHRQYF. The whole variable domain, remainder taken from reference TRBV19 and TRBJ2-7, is DGGITQSPKYLFRKEGQNVTLSCEQNLNHDAMYWYRQDPGQGLRLIYYSQIVNDFQKGDIAEGYSVSREKKESFPLTVTSAQKNPTAFYLCASSGTGQAHRQYFGPGTRLTVT.